These 9 T cell receptor beta chains came from one sample sequenced in a study of preoperative IRX-2 immunotherapy in early breast cancer. Produced via immunoSEQ multiplex PCR; TCRdb's table is partial and in-frame only. The sample comprises tens of thousands of clones, about four fifths of which are singletons, and just under 2.5% rests with the top ten. Documented treatment: preoperative locoregional IRX-2 cytokine immunotherapy. Specimen: lymph node tissue, collected from a patient treated with IRX-2 immunotherapy. These receptors were obtained from a human donor with breast cancer.

The chain links TRBV23-1 to TRBJ1-2; D gene uncertain. TRBV23-1 belongs to the ORF category, with a function that is uncertain. This CDR3 region has 13 residues. The ends were cut back, 6 bases at V and 5 bases at J, with 13 bases in the middle. The CDR3 DNA reads TGCGCCAGCAGCCACTCAGGCGGGTATGGCTACACCTTC. Amino acid sequence: CASSHSGGYGYTF.

The chain combines TRBV29-1 with TRBJ2-2, with a possible D match to TRBD1 (6 bases). V was cut by 7 bases and J by 6 bases, with 12 bases left in between. CDR3 length: 12 amino acids. Germline V gene lookup returns CDR1 SQVTM and CDR2 ANQGSEA. The CDR3 sequence: CSANRVPGELFF. Here the CDR3 DNA reads TGCAGCGCCAACAGGGTTCCCGGGGAGCTGTTTTTT.

The chain carries TRBV6-8 and TRBJ2-1; a weak D match, TRBD1 (6 bases). The V gene's germline CDR1 is MNHGY and CDR2 SAAAGT. This CDR3 is built from 14 residues. V was clipped by 6 bases and J by 6 bases, with 15 bases between them. The CDR3 loop is CASSENREGNEQFF. The DNA for the CDR3 is TGTGCCAGCAGCGAGAACAGGGAAGGCAATGAGCAGTTCTTC.

This chain connects TRBV2 to TRBJ2-2; unclear D gene. The V gene lost 9 bases and the J gene lost 0 bases, with 11 bases spanning the gap. The CDR3 totals 14 residues. CDR1 SNHLY and CDR2 FYNNEI come from the germline V gene. Here the CDR3 reads CASRKFANTGELFF. Written as DNA, the CDR3 is TGTGCCAGTAGAAAATTCGCGAACACCGGGGAGCTGTTTTTT.

The chain combines TRBV18 with TRBJ2-5; maybe TRBD2 (5 bases). Germline-derived CDR1 and CDR2 are KGHSH and LQKENI. V lost 6 bases and J lost 3, with 11 bases in between. There are 13 residues in the CDR3. DNA for the CDR3: TGTGCCAGCTCGCGAAGCGGAGAAGAGACCCAGTACTTC. The encoded protein is CASSRSGEETQYF.

The chain employs TRBV29-1 and TRBJ1-1, with D perhaps TRBD1 (5 bases). CDR3 size: 13 residues. Trimming left V 4 bases short and J 2 bases short, with 11 bases between. Germline CDR1 SQVTM, CDR2 ANQGSEA. CDR3 sequence: CSVVGWGNTEAFF. CDR3 DNA: TGCAGCGTTGTAGGGTGGGGCAACACTGAAGCTTTCTTT.

This rearrangement joins TRBV18 to TRBJ2-1, with 9 bases identical to TRBD2. Germline V gene lookup returns CDR1 KGHSH and CDR2 LQKENI. V shed 3 bases and J 9 bases; nucleotides not matched to a gene: 9. This CDR3 has 15 amino acids. CDR3 amino acids: CASSPDGLAGFEQFF. The CDR3 bases are TGTGCCAGCTCACCCGACGGGCTAGCGGGGTTTGAGCAGTTCTTC.

In the case of this clone: A read error may account for a junction end that differs from germline. J is TRBJ1-1 and V is TRBV5-1; maybe TRBD1 (6 bases). CDR1 is SGHRS and CDR2 is YFSETQ in the germline V gene. CDR3 length: 14 residues. CDR3 nucleotide sequence: TGCGCCAGCAGCTTGGGGACAGCGAACAATGAAGCTTTCTTT. Its translation is CASSLGTANNEAFF.

The V and J genes are TRBV19 and TRBJ2-3, with TRBD1 identical over 7 bases. J lost 2 bases, V lost 6 bases, and 11 bases had no gene match. The CDR3 loop spans 16 amino acids. Germline V gene lookup returns CDR1 LNHDA and CDR2 SQIVND (reference sequence). The CDR3 is CASRKRPGQNTDTQYF. In DNA form, the CDR3 reads TGTGCCAGTAGAAAACGACCGGGACAGAACACAGATACGCAGTATTTT.